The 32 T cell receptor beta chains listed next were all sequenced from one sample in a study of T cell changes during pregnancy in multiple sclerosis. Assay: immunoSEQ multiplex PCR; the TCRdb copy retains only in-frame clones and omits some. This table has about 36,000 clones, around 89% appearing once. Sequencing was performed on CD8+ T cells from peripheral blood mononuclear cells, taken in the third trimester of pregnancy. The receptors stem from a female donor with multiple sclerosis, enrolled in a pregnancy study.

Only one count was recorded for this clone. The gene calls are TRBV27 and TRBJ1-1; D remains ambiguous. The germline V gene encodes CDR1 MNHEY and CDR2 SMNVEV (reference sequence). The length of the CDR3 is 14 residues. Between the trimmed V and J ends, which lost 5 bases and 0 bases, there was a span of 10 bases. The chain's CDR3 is CASSRIYMNTEAFF. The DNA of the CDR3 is TGTGCCAGCAGTCGTATATATATGAACACTGAAGCTTTCTTT.

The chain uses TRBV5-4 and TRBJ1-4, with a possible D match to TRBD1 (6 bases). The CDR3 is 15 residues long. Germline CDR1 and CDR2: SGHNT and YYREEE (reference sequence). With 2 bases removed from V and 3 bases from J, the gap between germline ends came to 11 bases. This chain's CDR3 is CASSLQGASNEKLFF. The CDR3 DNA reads TGTGCCAGCAGCTTACAGGGCGCTTCTAATGAAAAACTGTTTTTT.

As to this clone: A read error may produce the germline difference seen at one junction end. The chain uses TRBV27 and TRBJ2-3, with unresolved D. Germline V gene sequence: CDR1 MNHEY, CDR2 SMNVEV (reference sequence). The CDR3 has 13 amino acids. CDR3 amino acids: CASSVSSSYTQYF. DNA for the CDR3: TGTGCCAGCAGTGTATCGAGCTCCTATACGCAGTATTTT.

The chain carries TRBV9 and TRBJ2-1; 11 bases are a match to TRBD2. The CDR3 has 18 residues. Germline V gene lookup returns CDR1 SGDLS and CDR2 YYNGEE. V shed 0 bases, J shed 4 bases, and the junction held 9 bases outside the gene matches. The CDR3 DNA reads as TGTGCCAGCAGCGTAGACCGCCCCGGGACTAGCGGTTACAATGAGCAGTTCTTC. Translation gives CASSVDRPGTSGYNEQFF. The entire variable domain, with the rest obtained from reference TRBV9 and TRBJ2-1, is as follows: DSGVTQTPKHLITATGQRVTLRCSPRSGDLSVYWYQQSLDQGLQFLIQYYNGEERAKGNILERFSAQQFPDLHSELNLSSLELGDSALYFCASSVDRPGTSGYNEQFFGPGTRLTVL.

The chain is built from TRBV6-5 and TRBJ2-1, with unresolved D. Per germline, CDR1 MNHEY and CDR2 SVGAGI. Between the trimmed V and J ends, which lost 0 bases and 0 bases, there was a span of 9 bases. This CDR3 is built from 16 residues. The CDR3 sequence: CASSYSRSSSYNEQFF. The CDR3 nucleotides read TGTGCCAGCAGTTACTCGAGATCGAGCTCCTACAATGAGCAGTTCTTC.

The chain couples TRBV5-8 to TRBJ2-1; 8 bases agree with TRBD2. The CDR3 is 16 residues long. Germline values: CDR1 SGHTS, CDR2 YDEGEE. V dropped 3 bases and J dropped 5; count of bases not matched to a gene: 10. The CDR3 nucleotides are TGTGCCAGCAGCTCCCCTCCCGGGGGGGCCGACAATGAGCAGTTCTTC. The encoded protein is CASSSPPGGADNEQFF.

As DNA, the CDR3 is TGCGCCAGCAGCCCGAACGGGGGTTCCTACGAGCAGTACTTC. Its protein product is CASSPNGGSYEQYF. The chain has TRBV5-1 and TRBJ2-7; tentative D call: TRBD2 (6 bases). Germline V gives CDR1 SGHRS, CDR2 YFSETQ. CDR3 length: 14 residues. Trimming removed 4 bases at V and 1 base at J, with 12 bases between. The full variable domain, completed using reference TRBV5-1 and TRBJ2-7, is KAGVTQTPRYLIKTRGQQVTLSCSPISGHRSVSWYQQTPGQGLQFLFEYFSETQRNKGNFPGRFSGRQFSNSRSEMNVSTLELGDSALYLCASSPNGGSYEQYFGPGTRLTVT.

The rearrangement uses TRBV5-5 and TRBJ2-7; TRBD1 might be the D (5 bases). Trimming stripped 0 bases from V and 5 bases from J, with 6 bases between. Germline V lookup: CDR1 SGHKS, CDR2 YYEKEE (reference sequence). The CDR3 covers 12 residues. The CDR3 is CASSLAGNEQYF. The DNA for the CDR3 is TGTGCCAGCAGCTTGGCAGGGAACGAGCAGTACTTC.

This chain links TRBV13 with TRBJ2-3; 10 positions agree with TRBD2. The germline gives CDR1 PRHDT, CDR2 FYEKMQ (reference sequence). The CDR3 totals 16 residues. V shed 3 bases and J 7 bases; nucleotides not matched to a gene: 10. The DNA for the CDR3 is TGTGCCAGCAGCTTTGGTAGGGCTAGCGGGGGATATACGCAGTATTTT. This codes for CASSFGRASGGYTQYF. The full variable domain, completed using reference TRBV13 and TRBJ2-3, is AAGVIQSPRHLIKEKRETATLKCYPIPRHDTVYWYQQGPGQDPQFLISFYEKMQSDKGSIPDRFSAQQFSDYHSELNMSSLELGDSALYFCASSFGRASGGYTQYFGPGTRLTVL.

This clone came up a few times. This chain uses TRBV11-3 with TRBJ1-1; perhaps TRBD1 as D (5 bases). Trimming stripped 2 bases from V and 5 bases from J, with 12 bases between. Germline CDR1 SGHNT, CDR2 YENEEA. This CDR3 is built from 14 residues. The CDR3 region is CASSLLGLETEAFF. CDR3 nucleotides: TGTGCCAGCAGCTTATTGGGGCTGGAGACTGAAGCTTTCTTT. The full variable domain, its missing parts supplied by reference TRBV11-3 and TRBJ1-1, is EAGVVQSPRYKIIEKKQPVAFWCNPISGHNTLYWYLQNLGQGPELLIRYENEEAVDDSQLPKDRFSAERLKGVDSTLKIQPAELGDSAVYLCASSLLGLETEAFFGQGTRLTVV.

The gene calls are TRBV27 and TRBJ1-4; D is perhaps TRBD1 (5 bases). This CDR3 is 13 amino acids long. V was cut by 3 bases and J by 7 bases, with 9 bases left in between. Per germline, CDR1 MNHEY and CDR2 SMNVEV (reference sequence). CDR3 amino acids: CASSLLGAEKLFF. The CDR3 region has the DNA TGTGCCAGCAGTTTGTTAGGGGCTGAAAAACTGTTTTTT.

The CDR3 sequence is CASSFGGGTEAFF. The CDR3 nucleotides read TGTGCCAGCAGCTTTGGTGGAGGGACTGAAGCTTTCTTT. This chain joins TRBV5-4 and TRBJ1-1; no clear D gene. This CDR3 region has 13 residues. Trimming shortened V by 2 bases and J by 5 bases, and 10 bases separated the two germline ends. Germline CDR1 and CDR2: SGHNT and YYREEE (reference sequence).

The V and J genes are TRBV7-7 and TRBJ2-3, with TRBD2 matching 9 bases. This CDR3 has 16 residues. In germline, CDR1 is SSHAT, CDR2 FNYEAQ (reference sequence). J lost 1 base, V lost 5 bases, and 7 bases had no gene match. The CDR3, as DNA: TGTGCCAGCAGCCCCTTTAGCGGGAGTGGCACAGATACGCAGTATTTT. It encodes CASSPFSGSGTDTQYF. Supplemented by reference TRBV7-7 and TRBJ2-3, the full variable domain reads GAGVSQSPRYKVTKRGQDVTLRCDPISSHATLYWYQQALGQGPEFLTYFNYEAQPDKSGLPSDRFSAERPEGSISTLTIQRTEQRDSAMYRCASSPFSGSGTDTQYFGPGTRLTVL.

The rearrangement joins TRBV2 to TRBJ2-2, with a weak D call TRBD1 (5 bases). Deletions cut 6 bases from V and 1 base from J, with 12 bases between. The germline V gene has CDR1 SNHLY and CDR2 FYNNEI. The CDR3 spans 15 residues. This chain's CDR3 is CASSRLGVNTGELFF. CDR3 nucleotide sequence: TGTGCCAGCAGCCGCCTAGGGGTGAACACCGGGGAGCTGTTTTTT.

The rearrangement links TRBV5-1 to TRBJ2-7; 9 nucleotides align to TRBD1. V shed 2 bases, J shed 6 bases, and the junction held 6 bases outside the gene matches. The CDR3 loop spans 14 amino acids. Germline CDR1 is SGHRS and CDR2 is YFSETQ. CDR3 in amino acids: CASSLEDRGPEQYF. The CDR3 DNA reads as TGCGCCAGCAGCTTAGAGGACAGGGGACCCGAGCAGTACTTC.

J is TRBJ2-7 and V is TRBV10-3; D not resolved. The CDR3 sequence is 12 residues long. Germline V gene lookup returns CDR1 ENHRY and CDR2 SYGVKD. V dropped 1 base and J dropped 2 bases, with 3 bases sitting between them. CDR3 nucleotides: TGTGCCATCAGTGAGTTAACCTACGAGCAGTACTTC. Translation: CAISELTYEQYF.

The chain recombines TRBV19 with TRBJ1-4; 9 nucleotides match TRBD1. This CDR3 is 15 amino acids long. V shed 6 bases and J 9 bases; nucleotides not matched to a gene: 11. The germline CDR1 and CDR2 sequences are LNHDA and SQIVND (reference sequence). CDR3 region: CASSITGTGSQKLFF. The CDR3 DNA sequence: TGTGCCAGTAGCATTACCGGGACAGGGTCTCAAAAACTGTTTTTT.

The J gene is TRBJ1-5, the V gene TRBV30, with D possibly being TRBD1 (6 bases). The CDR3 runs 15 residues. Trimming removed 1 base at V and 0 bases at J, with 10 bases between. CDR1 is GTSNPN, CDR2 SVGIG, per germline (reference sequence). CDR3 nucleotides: TGTGCCTGGAGTGCGGGGGGCCATAGCAATCAGCCCCAGCATTTT. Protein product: CAWSAGGHSNQPQHF.

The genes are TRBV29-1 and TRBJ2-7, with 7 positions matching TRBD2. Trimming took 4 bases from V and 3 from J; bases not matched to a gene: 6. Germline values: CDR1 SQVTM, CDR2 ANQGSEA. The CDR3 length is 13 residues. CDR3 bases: TGCAGCGTTGCAGGAGGGGAGGGCTACGAGCAGTACTTC. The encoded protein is CSVAGGEGYEQYF.

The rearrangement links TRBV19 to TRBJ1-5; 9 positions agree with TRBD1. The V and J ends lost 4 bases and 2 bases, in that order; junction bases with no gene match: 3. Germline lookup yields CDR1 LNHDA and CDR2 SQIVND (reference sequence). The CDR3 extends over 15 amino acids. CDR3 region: CASSNRGLGNQPQHF. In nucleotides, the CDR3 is TGTGCCAGTAGTAACAGGGGGCTTGGCAATCAGCCCCAGCATTTT.

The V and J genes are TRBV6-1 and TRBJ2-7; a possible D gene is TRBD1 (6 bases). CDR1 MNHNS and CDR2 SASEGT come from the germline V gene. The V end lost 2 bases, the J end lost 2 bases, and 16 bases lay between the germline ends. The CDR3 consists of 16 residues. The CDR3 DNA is TGTGCCAGCAGTGAACCTCCTTTCGCAGGGGCCTACGAGCAGTACTTC. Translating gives CASSEPPFAGAYEQYF.

CDR3 coding DNA: TGTGCCAGCAGTTTAGGGGCAGGCTCCTACGAGCAGTACTTC. Its translation is CASSLGAGSYEQYF. The chain joins TRBV27 to TRBJ2-7, with D perhaps matching TRBD1 (5 bases). The V gene lost 2 bases and the J gene lost 0 bases, with 8 bases spanning the gap. Germline CDR1 reads MNHEY; CDR2 reads SMNVEV (reference sequence). The CDR3 is made up of 14 amino acids.

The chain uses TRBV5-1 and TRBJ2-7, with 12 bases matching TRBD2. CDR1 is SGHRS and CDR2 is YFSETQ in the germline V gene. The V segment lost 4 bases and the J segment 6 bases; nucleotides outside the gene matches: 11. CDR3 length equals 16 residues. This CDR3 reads CASSALTSGSNGEQYF. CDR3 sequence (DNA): TGCGCCAGCAGCGCCCTGACTAGCGGGAGTAATGGCGAGCAGTACTTC.

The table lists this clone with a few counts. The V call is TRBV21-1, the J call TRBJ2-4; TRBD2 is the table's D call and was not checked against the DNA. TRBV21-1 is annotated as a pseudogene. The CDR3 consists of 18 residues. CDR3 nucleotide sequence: TGTGCCAGCGCGGTTTGGCGTGGGGGGATATTAGCCAAAAACATTCAGTACTTC. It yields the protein CASAVWRGGILAKNIQYF.

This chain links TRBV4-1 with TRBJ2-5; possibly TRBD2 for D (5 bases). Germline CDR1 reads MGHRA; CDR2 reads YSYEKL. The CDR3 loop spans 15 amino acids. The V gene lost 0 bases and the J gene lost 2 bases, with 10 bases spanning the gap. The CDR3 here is CASSQDPGRQETQYF. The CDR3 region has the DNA TGCGCCAGCAGCCAAGATCCGGGGAGACAAGAGACCCAGTACTTC.

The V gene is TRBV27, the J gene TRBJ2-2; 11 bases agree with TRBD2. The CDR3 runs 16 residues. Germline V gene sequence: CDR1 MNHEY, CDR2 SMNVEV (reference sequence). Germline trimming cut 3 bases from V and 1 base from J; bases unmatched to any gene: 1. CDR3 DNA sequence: TGTGCCAGCAGTTTCCTAGCGGGGGGGAACACCGGGGAGCTGTTTTTT. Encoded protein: CASSFLAGGNTGELFF.

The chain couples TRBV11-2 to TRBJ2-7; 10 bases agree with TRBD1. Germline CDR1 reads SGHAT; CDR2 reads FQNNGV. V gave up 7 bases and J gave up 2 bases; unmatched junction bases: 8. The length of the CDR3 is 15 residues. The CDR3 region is CASNLWDRGPYEQYF. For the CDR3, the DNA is TGTGCCAGCAACCTCTGGGACAGGGGACCCTACGAGCAGTACTTC.

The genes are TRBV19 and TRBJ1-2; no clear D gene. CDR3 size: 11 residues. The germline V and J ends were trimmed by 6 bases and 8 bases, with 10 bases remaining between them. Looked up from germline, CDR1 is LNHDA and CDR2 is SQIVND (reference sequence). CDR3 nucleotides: TGTGCCAGTAGGGCGCTGGAGGGCTACACCTTC. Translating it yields CASRALEGYTF.

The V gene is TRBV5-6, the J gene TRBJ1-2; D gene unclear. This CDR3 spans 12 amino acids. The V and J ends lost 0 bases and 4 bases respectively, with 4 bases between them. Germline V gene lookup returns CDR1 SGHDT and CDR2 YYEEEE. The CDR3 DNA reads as TGTGCCAGCAGCTTGGCGAGCTATGGCTACACCTTC. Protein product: CASSLASYGYTF.

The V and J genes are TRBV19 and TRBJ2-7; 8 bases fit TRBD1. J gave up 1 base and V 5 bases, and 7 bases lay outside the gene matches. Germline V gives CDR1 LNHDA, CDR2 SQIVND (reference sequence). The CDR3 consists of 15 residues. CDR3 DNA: TGTGCCAGTAGTCTCCGACAGGGGTCTTCCTACGAGCAGTACTTC. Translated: CASSLRQGSSYEQYF.

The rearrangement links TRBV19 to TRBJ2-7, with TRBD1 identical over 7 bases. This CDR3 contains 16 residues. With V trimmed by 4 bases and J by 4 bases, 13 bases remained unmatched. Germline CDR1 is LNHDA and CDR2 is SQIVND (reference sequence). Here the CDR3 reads CASSTSTSGTAYEQYF. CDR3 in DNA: TGTGCCAGTAGTACCTCCACTTCCGGGACAGCTTACGAGCAGTACTTC.

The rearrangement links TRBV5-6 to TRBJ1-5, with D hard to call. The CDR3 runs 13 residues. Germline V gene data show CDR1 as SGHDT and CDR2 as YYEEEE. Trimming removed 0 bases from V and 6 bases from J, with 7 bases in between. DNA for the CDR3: TGTGCCAGCAGCTTGGGGGCCTCTCAGCCCCAGCATTTT. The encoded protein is CASSLGASQPQHF. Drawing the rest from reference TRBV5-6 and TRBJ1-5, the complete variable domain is DAGVTQSPTHLIKTRGQQVTLRCSPKSGHDTVSWYQQALGQGPQFIFQYYEEEERQRGNFPDRFSGHQFPNYSSELNVNALLLGDSALYLCASSLGASQPQHFGDGTRLSIL.